This T cell receptor (beta chain) was identified during a study of beta chain features in type 1 diabetes. Background on the study: Examination of sorted cells across all samples involved over 95 million cells. Findings of the study overall: Significant though moderate, a shortening of TCRB CDR3s appeared in all four CD4+ subsets of Type 1 diabetes patients.

V lost 3 bases and J 0 bases, leaving 12 bases between the germline ends. Germline values: CDR1 MDHEN, CDR2 SYDVKM. The CDR3 contains 15 residues. This clone was seen a handful of times. Its cognate antigen is unknown. Reverse transcription of all isolated RNA meant that expressed TCRB transcripts were sequenced. Some clones are missing from TCRdb's copy, which holds only in-frame ones; the method was immunoSEQ multiplex PCR. The repertoire consists of fewer than 300,000 clones, with roughly 20% occurring once and the leading ten covering 0.025% to 0.035%. CD45RO/CCR7/CD25/CD127/CD95/CD27 sorting isolated CD4+ naive, central memory, regulatory and stem cell-like memory cells. All sorted populations exceeded 98% purity.

This sequence originates from a middle-aged woman with type 1 diabetes. The sample was naive CD4+ T cells from blood. V and J are TRBV28 and TRBJ2-7, with a possible D match to TRBD1 (6 bases). CDR3 bases: TGTGCCAGCAGTTTGAGGGGGTGGACCTCCTACGAGCAGTACTTC. This sequence encodes CASSLRGWTSYEQYF.